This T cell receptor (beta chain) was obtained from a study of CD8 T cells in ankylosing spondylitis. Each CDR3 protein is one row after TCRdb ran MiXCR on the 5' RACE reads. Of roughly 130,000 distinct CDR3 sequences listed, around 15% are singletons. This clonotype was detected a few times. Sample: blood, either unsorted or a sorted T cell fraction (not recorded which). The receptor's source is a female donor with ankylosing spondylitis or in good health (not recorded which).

The chain's CDR3 is CASSQGQGQRDYGYTF. For the CDR3, the DNA is TGTGCCAGCAGCCAAGGACAAGGACAGAGAGACTATGGCTACACCTTC. The chain uses TRBV4-2 and TRBJ1-2; tentative D call: TRBD1 (6 bases). Trimming removed 1 base at V and 3 bases at J, with 15 bases between. CDR1 is LGHNA and CDR2 is YNFKEQ in the germline V gene. The CDR3 covers 16 residues.